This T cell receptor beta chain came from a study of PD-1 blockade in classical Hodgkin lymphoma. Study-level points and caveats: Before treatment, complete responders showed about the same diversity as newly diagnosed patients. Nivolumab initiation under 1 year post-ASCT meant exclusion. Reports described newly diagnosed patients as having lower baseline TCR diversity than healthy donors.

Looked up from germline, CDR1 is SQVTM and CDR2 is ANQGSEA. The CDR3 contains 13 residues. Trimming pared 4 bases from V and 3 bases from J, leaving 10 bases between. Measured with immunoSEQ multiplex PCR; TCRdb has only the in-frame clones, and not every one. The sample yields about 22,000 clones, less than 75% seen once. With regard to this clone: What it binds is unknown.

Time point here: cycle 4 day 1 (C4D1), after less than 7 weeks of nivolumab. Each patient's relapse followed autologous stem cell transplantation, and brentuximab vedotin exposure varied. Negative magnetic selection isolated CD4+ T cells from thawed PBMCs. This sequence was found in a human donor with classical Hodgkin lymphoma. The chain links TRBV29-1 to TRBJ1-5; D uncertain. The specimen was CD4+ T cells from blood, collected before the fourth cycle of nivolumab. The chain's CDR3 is CSVVFGNNQPQHF. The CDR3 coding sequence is TGCAGCGTTGTCTTTGGAAACAATCAGCCCCAGCATTTT.